Below, 26 T cell receptor beta chains from the same sample are listed, as sequenced in a study of naive and memory T cell subsets. Study-level results: Naive repertoires, especially CD8, held a few larger clonotypes, possibly memory cells re-expressing CD45RA.

Two oligonucleotides, mixed equimolar, formed the beta constant-region primer covering TRBC1 and TRBC2. The ligated cDNA underwent four PCR rounds using SP2 and nested alpha and beta constant-region primers. TCRdb re-called the UMI-ligation and nested PCR reads with MiXCR, one entry per CDR3 protein. The sample has about 150,000 distinct CDR3 sequences, 22% seen once. These receptors' antigens are unknown. Sequencing was performed on naive CD4+ T cells from blood. The receptors stem from a human donor in good health.

The V and J genes are TRBV6-6 and TRBJ2-7, with 15 bases matching TRBD2. The V and J ends lost 5 bases and 6 bases, in that order; junction bases with no gene match: 2. Per germline, CDR1 MNHNY and CDR2 SVGAGI (reference sequence). The CDR3 has 14 amino acids. This CDR3 reads CASSTGLAGGEQYF. The CDR3 nucleotides read TGTGCCAGCAGTACGGGACTAGCGGGAGGCGAGCAGTACTTC.

This clonotype showed up just a few times. This chain joins TRBV18 and TRBJ2-3; D call uncertain. V lost 1 base to trimming and J lost 2 bases, with 4 bases between them. The germline V gene has CDR1 KGHSH and CDR2 LQKENI. The CDR3 covers 13 residues. The CDR3 DNA follows: TGTGCCAGCTCACCACAGAACACAGATACGCAGTATTTT. This translates into CASSPQNTDTQYF.

At least ten counts were recorded for this clonotype. This chain connects TRBV20-1 to TRBJ2-3; D remains ambiguous. Germline V gene lookup returns CDR1 DFQATT and CDR2 SNEGSKA (reference sequence). The CDR3 totals 15 residues. Trimming pared 1 base from V and 4 bases from J, leaving 15 bases between. The CDR3 nucleotides are TGCAGTGCTAGAGCGCTAGGCGCACACGCAGATACGCAGTATTTT. Its translation is CSARALGAHADTQYF.

There are a few counts of this clonotype. The chain employs TRBV15 and TRBJ2-7; 7 bases line up with TRBD1. The V gene's germline CDR1 is LNHNV and CDR2 YYDKDF (reference sequence). The J segment lost 0 bases and the V segment lost 8 bases, leaving 7 bases of the junction unmatched. This CDR3 contains 14 residues. CDR3 residues: CATRPGQNSYEQYF. CDR3 nucleotides: TGTGCCACCCGCCCGGGACAGAACTCCTACGAGCAGTACTTC.

The sample holds a few counts of this clonotype. This sequence joins TRBV20-1 and TRBJ2-7; TRBD2 matches 8 bases. Trimming at V came to 3 bases and at J to 5 bases, leaving 6 bases not matched to a gene. The CDR3 loop spans 13 amino acids. Germline V gene lookup returns CDR1 DFQATT and CDR2 SNEGSKA (reference sequence). Written as DNA, the CDR3 is TGCAGTGCTAGCCTTGGACTAGCTAACGAGCAGTACTTC. Encoded protein: CSASLGLANEQYF.

The CDR3 DNA follows: TGCGCCAGCAGCCAAGAAGTACGACTAGCGGGAGTTTCGGAGCAGTTCTTC. This sequence encodes CASSQEVRLAGVSEQFF. The gene calls are TRBV4-3 and TRBJ2-1, with 12 positions matching TRBD2. The ends lost 0 bases at V and 10 bases at J; junction bases unmatched: 10. Germline assignment: CDR1 LGHNA and CDR2 YSLEER. There are 17 residues in the CDR3.

The gene calls are TRBV7-9 and TRBJ2-7, with D unresolved. This CDR3 contains 14 residues. Trimming cost V 5 bases and J 1 base, with 12 bases left between them. CDR1 is SEHNR, CDR2 FQNEAQ, per germline (reference sequence). The chain's CDR3 is CASSRLAQSYEQYF. The CDR3 DNA follows: TGTGCCAGCAGCCGCCTGGCCCAATCCTACGAGCAGTACTTC.

This rearrangement joins TRBV28 to TRBJ2-5, with D maybe TRBD1 (5 bases). CDR1 and CDR2 from the germline V gene are MDHEN and SYDVKM. The CDR3 has 15 amino acids. The V gene lost 6 bases and the J gene lost 5 bases, with 19 bases spanning the gap. CDR3 sequence (DNA): TGTGCCAGCAGCAACGGTGGGGCAACCGCGGAGACCCAGTACTTC. Its translation is CASSNGGATAETQYF.

The chain is built from TRBV28 and TRBJ1-1; D is possibly TRBD1 (5 bases). The germline CDR1 and CDR2 sequences are MDHEN and SYDVKM. This CDR3 has 14 residues. The V end was cut by 7 bases, the J end by 7 bases, with 19 bases between. CDR3 loop: CASKWLGGGLEAFF. CDR3 in DNA: TGTGCCAGCAAGTGGTTGGGGGGAGGTCTTGAAGCTTTCTTT.

This clonotype was observed a few times. This sequence joins TRBV6-5 and TRBJ1-6; perhaps TRBD1 as D (6 bases). Germline CDR1 MNHEY, CDR2 SVGAGI. The CDR3 runs to 16 residues. V was cut by 6 bases and J by 7 bases, with 19 bases left in between. The CDR3 sequence: CASRRQATSPNSPLHF. Here the CDR3 DNA reads TGTGCCAGCAGACGACAGGCTACCAGCCCAAATTCACCCCTCCACTTT.

The sample holds many counts of this clonotype. This chain joins TRBV11-2 and TRBJ2-7, with D unresolved. CDR1 is SGHAT and CDR2 is FQNNGV in the germline V gene. The CDR3 is 12 amino acids. V gave up 7 bases and J gave up 0 bases, with 7 bases separating them. The CDR3 DNA reads TGTGCCAGCACCAGTAGCTCCTACGAGCAGTACTTC. It yields the protein CASTSSSYEQYF.

This clonotype has just a few counts. V gene TRBV5-1 combines with J gene TRBJ2-5, with D perhaps assigned TRBD1 or TRBD2 (5 bases each). The germline V and J ends were trimmed by 6 bases and 5 bases, with 17 bases remaining between them. The length of the CDR3 is 14 residues. Germline V gene lookup returns CDR1 SGHRS and CDR2 YFSETQ. The CDR3 is CASNRWGAGETQYF. The CDR3 region has the DNA TGCGCCAGCAACCGGTGGGGCGCGGGTGAGACCCAGTACTTC.

This clonotype occurred many times. The chain employs TRBV7-9 and TRBJ2-5, with a possible D match to TRBD2 (5 bases). This CDR3 is 12 amino acids long. V was pared by 5 bases and J by 5 bases, with 9 bases between. Germline V gene data show CDR1 as SEHNR and CDR2 as FQNEAQ (reference sequence). The CDR3 region has the DNA TGTGCCAGCAGCCCTGGGGAGGAGACCCAGTACTTC. Translating it yields CASSPGEETQYF.

The table lists this clonotype with a count of one. The chain couples TRBV5-1 to TRBJ2-1, with a tentative D call TRBD2 (6 bases). The V gene lost 4 bases and the J gene lost 0 bases, with 11 bases spanning the gap. Germline V gives CDR1 SGHRS, CDR2 YFSETQ. CDR3 length equals 15 residues. The CDR3 DNA follows: TGCGCCAGCAGCCCGTGGGACTCCTCCTACAATGAGCAGTTCTTC. Its translation is CASSPWDSSYNEQFF.

This chain's CDR3 is CSATIGMTGNNEQFF. The CDR3 coding sequence is TGCAGTGCTACCATAGGGATGACAGGCAACAATGAGCAGTTCTTC. The J gene is TRBJ2-1, the V gene TRBV20-1, with D tentatively TRBD1 (6 bases). Looked up from germline, CDR1 is DFQATT and CDR2 is SNEGSKA (reference sequence). The CDR3 totals 15 residues. Trimming pared 4 bases from V and 5 bases from J, leaving 18 bases between.

The V call is TRBV19, the J call TRBJ1-5, with D possibly TRBD1 on 5 matching bases. Looked up from germline, CDR1 is LNHDA and CDR2 is SQIVND (reference sequence). Between the trimmed V and J ends, which lost 4 bases and 2 bases, there was a span of 9 bases. The CDR3 extends over 14 amino acids. CDR3 in amino acids: CASSTRVGNQPQHF. The CDR3 bases are TGTGCCAGTAGTACCAGGGTGGGCAATCAGCCCCAGCATTTT.

This chain uses TRBV4-2 with TRBJ2-7, with 9 nucleotides matching TRBD2. Germline CDR1 LGHNA, CDR2 YNFKEQ. The CDR3 is 15 residues long. The J segment lost 1 base and the V segment lost 3 bases, leaving 4 bases of the junction unmatched. The CDR3 spells CASSHRSGRSYEQYF. The CDR3 nucleotides read TGTGCCAGCAGCCATAGAAGCGGGAGGTCCTACGAGCAGTACTTC.

In this sample, this clonotype turned up a few times. The chain carries TRBV6-6 and TRBJ1-5, with D possibly TRBD1 on 5 matching bases. Germline V gene data show CDR1 as MNHNY and CDR2 as SVGAGI (reference sequence). Trimming removed 2 bases at V and 0 bases at J, with 14 bases between. This CDR3 is built from 17 residues. The CDR3 loop reads CASSYPGLGYSNQPQHF. Here the CDR3 DNA reads TGTGCCAGCAGTTACCCGGGGCTCGGATATAGCAATCAGCCCCAGCATTTT.

This clonotype turned up a few times. V usage is TRBV19 and J usage is TRBJ2-2; D might be TRBD1 (5 bases). The V end was cut by 3 bases, the J end by 4 bases, with 9 bases between. Germline loops: CDR1 LNHDA, CDR2 SQIVND (reference sequence). The CDR3 is 14 residues long. Written as DNA, the CDR3 is TGTGCCAGTAGTATCAGTAGGGGCACCGGGGAGCTGTTTTTT. Translating gives CASSISRGTGELFF.

The chain carries TRBV10-3 and TRBJ2-7; 8 positions match TRBD1. Germline V gene data show CDR1 as ENHRY and CDR2 as SYGVKD. The CDR3 extends over 15 amino acids. V lost 0 bases to trimming and J lost 1 base; unmatched junction nucleotides: 2. CDR3 DNA sequence: TGTGCCATCAGTGAGTCCCGGGACAGGTCCTACGAGCAGTACTTC. Translated, it gives CAISESRDRSYEQYF.

The chain employs TRBV12-3 or TRBV12-4 and TRBJ2-7, with TRBD2 as a possible D gene (5 bases). The V and J ends lost 7 bases and 3 bases respectively, with 13 bases between them. The CDR3 spans 13 residues. This CDR3 is CASTLRDNYEQYF. CDR3 nucleotides: TGTGCCAGCACCCTCCGGGATAACTACGAGCAGTACTTC.

In this sample, this clonotype turned up a few times. V is TRBV20-1 and J is TRBJ1-5, with no clear D. Trimming took off 4 bases at V and 0 bases at J, with 4 bases between the two ends. The CDR3 length is 12 residues. CDR1 DFQATT and CDR2 SNEGSKA come from the germline V gene (reference sequence). The CDR3 sequence: CSAKVSNQPQHF. The CDR3 DNA reads as TGCAGTGCTAAAGTTAGCAATCAGCCCCAGCATTTT.

This clonotype was seen ten or more times. The V call is TRBV20-1, the J call TRBJ2-4, with D tentatively TRBD1 or TRBD2 (5 bases each). Germline V gene lookup returns CDR1 DFQATT and CDR2 SNEGSKA (reference sequence). V shed 0 bases and J shed 0 bases, with 15 bases lying between them. The CDR3 consists of 17 residues. CDR3 DNA: TGCAGTGCTAGAGATATAGGGACCATCCTAGCCAAAAACATTCAGTACTTC. Protein product: CSARDIGTILAKNIQYF.

This clonotype appeared many times. This chain uses TRBV20-1 with TRBJ2-5; D remains ambiguous. V was pared by 3 bases and J by 5 bases, with 16 bases between. The CDR3 has 14 residues. The germline gives CDR1 DFQATT, CDR2 SNEGSKA (reference sequence). CDR3 loop: CSARDSVPGETQYF. As DNA, the CDR3 is TGCAGTGCTAGGGATTCTGTCCCCGGGGAGACCCAGTACTTC.

V usage is TRBV7-2 and J usage is TRBJ2-1; the match to TRBD2 covers 8 bases. Trimming at V came to 4 bases and at J to 6 bases, leaving 5 bases not matched to a gene. There are 14 residues in the CDR3. The germline CDR1 and CDR2 sequences are SGHTA and FQGNSA. The CDR3 spells CASSSPGRGNEQFF. The CDR3 nucleotides are TGTGCCAGCAGCTCCCCCGGGAGGGGCAATGAGCAGTTCTTC.

This clonotype came up a few times. The chain has TRBV5-1 and TRBJ2-1; 14 bases fit TRBD2. The germline gives CDR1 SGHRS, CDR2 YFSETQ. CDR3 size: 16 residues. Losses at the gene ends were 2 bases for V and 7 bases for J; bases not matched to a gene: 5. The CDR3 sequence is CASSLRLAGGVNEQFF. In DNA, the CDR3 is TGCGCCAGCAGCTTAAGACTAGCGGGAGGGGTGAATGAGCAGTTCTTC.